What follows is one TCR beta chain and its context. No antigen is known for it. V lost 5 bases to trimming and J lost 8 bases; unmatched junction nucleotides: 10. This CDR3 spans 15 amino acids. Per the germline V gene, CDR1 is KGHSH and CDR2 is LQKENI. A J-beta primer mix and a sample-barcoded 5' primer were used in a second PCR of roughly 7 to 12 cycles. Via MiXCR, TCRdb re-called the 5' RACE reads, giving one row per CDR3 protein. Here the sample spans 650,000 to 900,000 distinct CDR3 sequences, roughly 60% being singletons. This sample was taken from a study of blood T cells in healthy people across ages. Regarding the study as a whole: Those diversity estimates obtained from one million T cells were thought to be underestimates. More naive CD4+ cells and higher diversity were found in long-lived than in aged donors.

The chain carries TRBV18 and TRBJ1-4; 8 nucleotides align to TRBD1. Material: blood. The receptor was derived from a man aged 25-40 years in good health. The CDR3 region is CASSTGQGFGEKLFF. In DNA form, the CDR3 reads TGTGCCAGCTCAACCGGACAGGGCTTCGGCGAAAAACTGTTTTTT. The whole variable domain, remainder taken from reference TRBV18 and TRBJ1-4, is NAGVMQNPRHLVRRRGQEARLRCSPMKGHSHVYWYRQLPEEGLKFMVYLQKENIIDESGMPKERFSAEFPKEGPSILRIQQVVRGDSAAYFCASSTGQGFGEKLFFGSGTQLSVL.